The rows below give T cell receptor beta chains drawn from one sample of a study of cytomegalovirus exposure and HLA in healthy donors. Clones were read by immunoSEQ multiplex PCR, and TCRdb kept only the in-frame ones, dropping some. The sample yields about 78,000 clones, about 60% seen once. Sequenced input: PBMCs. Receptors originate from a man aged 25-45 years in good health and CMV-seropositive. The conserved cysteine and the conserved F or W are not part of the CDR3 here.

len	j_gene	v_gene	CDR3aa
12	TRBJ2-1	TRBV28	ASSPGTYHNEQF
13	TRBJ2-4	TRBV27	ASSLTRGGKNIQY
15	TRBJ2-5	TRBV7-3	ASSLTGGQGAGETQY
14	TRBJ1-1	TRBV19	ASSKLPGQAPTEAF
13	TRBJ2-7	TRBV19	ASSPNRDTLREQY
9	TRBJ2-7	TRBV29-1	SGWTGDEQY
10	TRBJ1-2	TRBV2	ASGRTGGGYT
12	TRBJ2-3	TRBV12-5	ASGSTSGSNTQY
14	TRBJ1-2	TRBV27	ASSHNGQGSNYGYT
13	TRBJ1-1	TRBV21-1	ASSRERWKNTEAF
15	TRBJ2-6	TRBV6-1	ASSVWTGDSGANVLT
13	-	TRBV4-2	ASSQDIARYYEQY
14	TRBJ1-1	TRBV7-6	ASSLGRTGMNTEAF
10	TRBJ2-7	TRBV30	AWSVRPTAQY
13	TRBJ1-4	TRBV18	ASSPGGPTNEKLF
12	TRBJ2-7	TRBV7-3	ASSLKGGDYEQY
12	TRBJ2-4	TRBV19	ASSIGASGNIQY
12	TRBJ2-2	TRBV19	ASSPGHSTGELF
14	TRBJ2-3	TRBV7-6	ASSWAPRGSTDTQY
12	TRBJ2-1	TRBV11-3	ASSLVTSEGEQF
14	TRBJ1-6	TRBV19	ASSPTGLSYNSPLH
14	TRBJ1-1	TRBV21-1	ASSRWGGPRGTEAF
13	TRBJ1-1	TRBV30	AWSADRRRNTEAF
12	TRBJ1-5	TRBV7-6	ASSQQGINQPQH
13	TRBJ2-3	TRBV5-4	ASSYQRGGADTQY
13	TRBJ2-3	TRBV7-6	ASSKKGLPLDTQY
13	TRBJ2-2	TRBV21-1	ASRPGQGETGELF
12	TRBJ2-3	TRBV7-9	ASSFAGGSDTQY
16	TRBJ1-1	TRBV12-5	ASGKGTGEFAMNTEAF
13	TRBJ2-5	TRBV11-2	ASSAISGRQETQY
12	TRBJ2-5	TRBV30	ACSSGGARETQY
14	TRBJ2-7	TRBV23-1	ASSQSCGTVTYEQY
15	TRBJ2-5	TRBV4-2	ASSQVGTSGHQETQY
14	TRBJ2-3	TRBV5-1	ASSLAAGRSTDTQY
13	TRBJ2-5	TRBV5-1	ASSLEGISRQTQY
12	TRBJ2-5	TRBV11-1	ASSQVQGQETQY
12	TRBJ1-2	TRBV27	ASSLSGRLYGYT
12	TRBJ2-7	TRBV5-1	ASSLDGGPYEQY
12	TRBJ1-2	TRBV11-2	ASSLGANNYGYT
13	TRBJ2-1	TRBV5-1	ASSLEDRSYNEQF
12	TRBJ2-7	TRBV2	ASRQRTGVDEQY
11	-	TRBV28	ASSRTGKYEQY
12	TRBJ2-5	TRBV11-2	ASSPIQGVETQY
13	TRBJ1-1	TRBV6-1	ASSKQDPTVTEAF